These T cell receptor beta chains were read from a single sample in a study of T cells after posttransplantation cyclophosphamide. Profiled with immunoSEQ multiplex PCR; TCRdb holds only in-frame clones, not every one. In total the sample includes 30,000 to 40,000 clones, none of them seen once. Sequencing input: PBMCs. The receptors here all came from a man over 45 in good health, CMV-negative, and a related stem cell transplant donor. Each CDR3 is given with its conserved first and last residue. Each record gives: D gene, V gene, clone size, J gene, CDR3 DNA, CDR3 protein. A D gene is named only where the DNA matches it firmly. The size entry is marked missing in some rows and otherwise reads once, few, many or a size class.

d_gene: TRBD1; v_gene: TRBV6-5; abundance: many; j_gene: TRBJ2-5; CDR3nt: TGTGCCAGCAGTTATGGGACAGGGATTGGTGAGACCCAGTACTTC; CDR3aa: CASSYGTGIGETQYF
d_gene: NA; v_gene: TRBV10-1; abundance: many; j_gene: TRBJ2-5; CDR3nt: TGCGCCAGCAGTGAGTCCGCAGGGAACCAAGAGACCCAGTACTTC; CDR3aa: CASSESAGNQETQYF
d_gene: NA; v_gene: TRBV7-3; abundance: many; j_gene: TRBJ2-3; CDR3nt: TGTGCCAGCAGCTTAATTTGGTCGAGTCGCACAGATACGCAGTATTTT; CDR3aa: CASSLIWSSRTDTQYF
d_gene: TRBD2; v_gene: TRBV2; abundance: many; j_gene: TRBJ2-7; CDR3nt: TGTGCCAGCAGTGAGGATCCTAGCGGGTCCTACGAGCAGTACTTC; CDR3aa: CASSEDPSGSYEQYF
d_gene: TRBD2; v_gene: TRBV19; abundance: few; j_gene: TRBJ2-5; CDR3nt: TGTGCCAGTAGTCGACTAGCGGCGTACCAAGAGACCCAGTACTTC; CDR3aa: CASSRLAAYQETQYF
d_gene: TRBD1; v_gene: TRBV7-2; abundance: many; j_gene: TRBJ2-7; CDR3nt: TGTGCCAGCAGCCCACGACAGGGATCCTACGAGCAGTACTTC; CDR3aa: CASSPRQGSYEQYF
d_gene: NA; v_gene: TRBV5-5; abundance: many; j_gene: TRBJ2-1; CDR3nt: TGTGCCAGCGGCGTCGCGGGCTCCTACAATGAGCAGTTCTTC; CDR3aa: CASGVAGSYNEQFF
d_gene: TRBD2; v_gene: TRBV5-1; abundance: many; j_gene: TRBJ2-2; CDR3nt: TGCGCCAGCAGCTTGCCTTCGGGGGGGGCGAACACCGGGGAGCTGTTTTTT; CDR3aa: CASSLPSGGANTGELFF
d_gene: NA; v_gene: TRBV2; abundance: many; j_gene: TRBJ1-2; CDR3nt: TGTGCCAGCAGTCTTACTAGATATGGCTACACCTTC; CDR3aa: CASSLTRYGYTF
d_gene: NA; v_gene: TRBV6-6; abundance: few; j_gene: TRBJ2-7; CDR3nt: TGTGCCAGCACTACAGGAAACGAGCAGTACTTC; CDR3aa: CASTTGNEQYF
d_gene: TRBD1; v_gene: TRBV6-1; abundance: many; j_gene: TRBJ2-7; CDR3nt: TGTGCCAGCTTAACAGGGGGCTACGAGCAGTACTTC; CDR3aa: CASLTGGYEQYF
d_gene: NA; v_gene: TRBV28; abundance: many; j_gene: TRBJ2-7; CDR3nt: TGTGCCAGCAGTCCCGGAGGTGAGCTGGTCTACGAGCAGTACTTC; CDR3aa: CASSPGGELVYEQYF
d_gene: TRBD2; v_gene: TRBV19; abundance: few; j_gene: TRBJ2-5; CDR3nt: TGTGCCAGCGGGGGGGCGGGAGAGGGGGAAGAGACCCAGTACTTC; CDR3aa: CASGGAGEGEETQYF
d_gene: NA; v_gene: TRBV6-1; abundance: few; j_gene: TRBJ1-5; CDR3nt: TGTGCCAGCAGTTGGCAGTCCAATCAGCCCCAGCATTTT; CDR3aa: CASSWQSNQPQHF
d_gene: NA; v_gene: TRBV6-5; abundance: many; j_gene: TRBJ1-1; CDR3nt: TGTGCCAGCACCGCCGAGATGAACACTGAAGCTTTCTTT; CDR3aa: CASTAEMNTEAFF
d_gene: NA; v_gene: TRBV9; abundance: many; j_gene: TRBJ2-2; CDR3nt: TGTGCCAGCAGCGCCAGGGGCGACCGAAACACCGGGGAGCTGTTTTTT; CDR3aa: CASSARGDRNTGELFF
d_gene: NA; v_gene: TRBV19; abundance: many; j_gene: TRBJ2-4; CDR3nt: TGTGCCAGTAGTATGGGCCAAGTGGCCTTTGACATTCAGTACTTC; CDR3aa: CASSMGQVAFDIQYF
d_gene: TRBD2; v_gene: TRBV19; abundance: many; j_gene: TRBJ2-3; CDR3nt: TGTGCCAGTAGTTTTTTAGCGGGAGGCAGCACAGATACGCAGTATTTT; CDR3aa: CASSFLAGGSTDTQYF
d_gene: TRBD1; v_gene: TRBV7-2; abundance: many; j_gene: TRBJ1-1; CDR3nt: TGTGCCAGCAGCTTCAGGGGGCCGGGGACTGAAGCTTTCTTT; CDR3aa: CASSFRGPGTEAFF
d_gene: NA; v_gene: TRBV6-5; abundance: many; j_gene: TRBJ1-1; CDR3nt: TGTGCCAGCAGCCCCTGGAGGGACGTCTTGACTGAAGCTTTCTTT; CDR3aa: CASSPWRDVLTEAFF
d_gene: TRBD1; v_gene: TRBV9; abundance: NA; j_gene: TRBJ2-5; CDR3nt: TGTGCCAGCAGCGGCAAAATCCTACAGGGGGAGACCCAGTACTTC; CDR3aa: CASSGKILQGETQYF
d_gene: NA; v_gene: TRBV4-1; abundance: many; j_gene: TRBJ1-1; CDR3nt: TGCGCCAGCAGTCCCAGGGTTTACACTGAAGCTTTCTTT; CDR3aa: CASSPRVYTEAFF
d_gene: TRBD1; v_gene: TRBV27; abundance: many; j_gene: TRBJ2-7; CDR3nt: TGTGCCAGCAGTTTCAAGGGGGCGAATTACGAGCAGTACTTC; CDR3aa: CASSFKGANYEQYF
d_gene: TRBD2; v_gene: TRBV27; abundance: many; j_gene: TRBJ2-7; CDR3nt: TGTGCCAGCAGCCTAAAGATCGGTTACGGGGCGGGGGCCTACGAGCAGTACTTC; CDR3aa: CASSLKIGYGAGAYEQYF
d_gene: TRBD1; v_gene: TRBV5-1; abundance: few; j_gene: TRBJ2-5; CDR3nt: TGCGCCAGCAGCTTGCAGGGGGCCGAGACCCAGTACTTC; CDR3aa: CASSLQGAETQYF
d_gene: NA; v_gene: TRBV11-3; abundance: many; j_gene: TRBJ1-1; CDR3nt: TGTGCCAGCAGCCCAAACTCGAACACTGAAGCTTTCTTT; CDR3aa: CASSPNSNTEAFF
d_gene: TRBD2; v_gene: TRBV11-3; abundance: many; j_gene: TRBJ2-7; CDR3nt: TGTGCCAGCAGCTTAAGCAGCGGGGATTTCTCCTACGAGCAGTACTTC; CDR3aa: CASSLSSGDFSYEQYF
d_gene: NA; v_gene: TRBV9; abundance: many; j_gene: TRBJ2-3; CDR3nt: TGTGCCAGCAGCGTAGCGGCAGATACGCAGTATTTT; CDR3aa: CASSVAADTQYF
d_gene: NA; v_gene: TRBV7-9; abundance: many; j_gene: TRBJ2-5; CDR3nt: TGTGCCAGCAGCTGGGGCGGCCGGGAGACCCAGTACTTC; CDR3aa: CASSWGGRETQYF
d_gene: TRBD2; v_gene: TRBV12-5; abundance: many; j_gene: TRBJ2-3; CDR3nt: TGTGCTAGTGGTTTGGTACGGACTAGCGGTAGCACAGATACGCAGTATTTT; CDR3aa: CASGLVRTSGSTDTQYF
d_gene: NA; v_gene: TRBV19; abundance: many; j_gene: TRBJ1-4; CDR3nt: TGTGCCAGTAGTATCCGCCGCGGAGGTTTTTTGGAAAAACTGTTTTTT; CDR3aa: CASSIRRGGFLEKLFF
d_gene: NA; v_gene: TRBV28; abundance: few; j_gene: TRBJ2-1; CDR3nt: TGTGCCAGCAGGGGGCCGGGCCCTAATCATCACAATGAGCAGTTCTTC; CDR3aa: CASRGPGPNHHNEQFF